This T cell receptor (beta chain) was found in a study of cytomegalovirus exposure and HLA in healthy donors. Amplification used 60 Vbeta primers and 13 Jbeta primers. The assay was immunoSEQ multiplex PCR, and TCRdb's table has in-frame clones only and misses some. The sample consists of roughly 110,000 clones, roughly 73% of them appearing once. Broader study findings: Accurate prediction of HLA-A and HLA-B alleles (for most subjects) was reportedly achieved from TCR beta sequences.

For this clone: No antigen is known for it.

Sequences were obtained from PBMCs. The TCR was taken from a woman between 25 and 40 years old in good health and CMV-seronegative.

In DNA form, the CDR3 reads TGTGCCAGCAAGGGGGCGAACACCGGGGAGCTGTTTTTT. It encodes CASKGANTGELFF. The V and J genes are TRBV2 and TRBJ2-2; D perhaps matches TRBD1 (6 bases). The CDR3 spans 13 residues. Germline V gene lookup returns CDR1 SNHLY and CDR2 FYNNEI. Between the trimmed V and J ends, which lost 7 bases and 0 bases, there was a span of 6 bases.